The sequence of this T cell receptor beta chain was determined in a study of blood T cells in healthy people across ages. Together with a sample-barcoded 5' primer, a J-beta primer mix was included in a second PCR lasting roughly 6 to 12 cycles. The template-switch adaptor was a 5' adaptor with 12 random nucleotides. It tagged each cDNA molecule. TCRdb analysed the 5' RACE reads with MiXCR anew, one entry per CDR3 protein. In the table there are fewer than 800,000 distinct CDR3 sequences, approximately 25% of which are singletons. In this sample, this clonotype turned up a few times. V gave up 2 bases and J gave up 2 bases, with 13 bases separating them. The CDR3 has 16 residues. Looked up from germline, CDR1 is SGHNT and CDR2 is YYREEE (reference sequence). These records were also assigned to another study, of T cells of mothers and their children.

The sequence was obtained from a boy younger than 18 in good health. The gene calls are TRBV5-4 and TRBJ1-4; D is possibly TRBD1 (5 bases). The specimen was blood. The CDR3 is CASSFSPTETNEKLFF. In DNA form, the CDR3 reads TGTGCCAGCAGCTTCTCCCCGACAGAGACTAATGAAAAACTGTTTTTT.